Following are 32 T cell receptor beta chains from one sample sequenced in a study of identical twins' blood T cells. MiXCR, run by TCRdb on the 5' RACE reads, gives a single entry per CDR3 protein. Altogether 400,000 or so distinct CDR3 sequences are present, about 28% being singletons, with the ten largest covering about 6%. The sample taken for sequencing was PBMCs. The source is a woman between 18 and 55 years old in good health.

This clonotype appeared a few times. This chain uses TRBV9 with TRBJ1-1; perhaps TRBD1 as D (5 bases). Trimming took off 3 bases at V and 1 base at J, with 16 bases between the two ends. The CDR3 consists of 16 residues. Per germline, CDR1 SGDLS and CDR2 YYNGEE. CDR3 amino acids: CASSARDGGGNTEAFF. The CDR3 region has the DNA TGTGCCAGCAGCGCTCGGGACGGGGGTGGGAACACTGAAGCTTTCTTT.

This clonotype has a count of ten or more. J is TRBJ2-3 and V is TRBV5-1; D gene ambiguous. The germline gives CDR1 SGHRS, CDR2 YFSETQ. Trimming took 2 bases from V and 3 from J, leaving 7 bases between them. CDR3 length: 13 amino acids. Written as DNA, the CDR3 is TGCGCCAGCAGCTTCGTTAGAACAGATACGCAGTATTTT. Amino acid sequence: CASSFVRTDTQYF.

This clonotype was observed at least ten times. CDR3 DNA: TGCGCCAGCAGCCCTCAAGAGGGACATCCGAACACTGAAGCTTTCTTT. Translated, it gives CASSPQEGHPNTEAFF. The chain carries TRBV5-1 and TRBJ1-1; D possibly corresponds to TRBD1 (6 bases). Germline CDR1 is SGHRS and CDR2 is YFSETQ. The CDR3 totals 16 residues. The V gene lost 4 bases and the J gene lost 1 base, with 17 bases spanning the gap.

The gene calls are TRBV29-1 and TRBJ1-1; tentative D call: TRBD1 (5 bases). Deletions cut 3 bases from V and 1 base from J, with 12 bases between. The CDR3 totals 14 residues. CDR1 SQVTM and CDR2 ANQGSEA come from the germline V gene. In nucleotides, the CDR3 is TGCAGCGTTGAGACAGAGAAAGAGAACACTGAAGCTTTCTTT. It translates to CSVETEKENTEAFF.

The chain uses TRBV6-2 or TRBV6-3 and TRBJ2-7, with TRBD1 identical over 9 bases. CDR3 length: 14 residues. Germline V gives CDR1 MNHEY, CDR2 SVGEGT. V lost 6 bases to trimming and J lost 5 bases; unmatched junction nucleotides: 8. Written as DNA, the CDR3 is TGTGCCAGCAGATTCCGGGACAGGGCCCACGAGCAGTACTTC. Translation gives CASRFRDRAHEQYF.

The genes are TRBV3-1 and TRBJ1-1; a weak D match, TRBD1 (5 bases). The CDR3 is 17 residues long. V gave up 1 base and J gave up 0 bases, with 15 bases separating them. Germline assignment: CDR1 LGHDT and CDR2 YNNKEL (reference sequence). CDR3 bases: TGTGCCAGCAGCCAAGGAAACTCGACAGTCTTGAACACTGAAGCTTTCTTT. Translating gives CASSQGNSTVLNTEAFF.

This clonotype was counted a few times. The chain joins TRBV29-1 to TRBJ2-2, with a weak D call TRBD1 (5 bases). CDR3 length: 12 residues. CDR1 and CDR2 (germline): SQVTM, ANQGSEA. Trimming shortened V by 6 bases and J by 3 bases, and 8 bases separated the two germline ends. CDR3 region: CSVSQDTGELFF. CDR3 DNA: TGCAGCGTATCACAGGACACCGGGGAGCTGTTTTTT.

The genes are TRBV4-3 and TRBJ2-3, with TRBD2 as a possible D gene (5 bases). The CDR3 is 16 residues long. Per the germline V gene, CDR1 is LGHNA and CDR2 is YSLEER. Trimming took 0 bases from V and 2 from J, leaving 12 bases between them. The CDR3 nucleotides read TGCGCCAGCAGCCAAGACGGATACGGGGTCACAGATACGCAGTATTTT. Amino acid sequence: CASSQDGYGVTDTQYF.

Points on this clonotype: It may be a read error: a sequence one base away is much more abundant. The chain carries TRBV19 and TRBJ2-3; D is unresolved. The CDR3 has 14 amino acids. Trimming removed 3 bases at V and 0 bases at J, with 7 bases between. Germline values: CDR1 LNHDA, CDR2 SQIVND (reference sequence). The CDR3 region is CASSIHRSTDTQYF. The CDR3 bases are TGTGCCAGTAGTATCCATCGGAGCACAGATACGCAGTATTTT.

This clonotype showed up just a few times. This chain links TRBV15 with TRBJ1-3; no clear D. Per germline, CDR1 LNHNV and CDR2 YYDKDF (reference sequence). V was pared by 5 bases and J by 1 base, with 15 bases between. The CDR3 totals 16 residues. CDR3 nucleotide sequence: TGTGCCACCAGCCCACGGAACCAGATATCTGGAAACACCATATATTTT. Translated, it gives CATSPRNQISGNTIYF.

This clonotype has only a few counts. The chain joins TRBV29-1 to TRBJ2-3; no definite D call. Germline-derived CDR1 and CDR2 are SQVTM and ANQGSEA. The CDR3 is made up of 9 amino acids. With 5 bases removed from V and 6 bases from J, the gap between germline ends came to 3 bases. DNA for the CDR3: TGCAGCGTTAACGATACGCAGTATTTT. Its translation is CSVNDTQYF.

J is TRBJ2-3 and V is TRBV20-1; TRBD2 aligns across 12 bases. Germline CDR1 and CDR2: DFQATT and SNEGSKA (reference sequence). This CDR3 is built from 15 residues. V dropped 6 bases and J dropped 2; count of bases not matched to a gene: 6. The CDR3, as DNA: TGCAGTGCCATACTAGCGGGGGGATACACAGATACGCAGTATTTT. Translating it yields CSAILAGGYTDTQYF.

This clonotype has more than one count but fewer than ten. V is TRBV29-1 and J is TRBJ1-4; TRBD1 is a possible D gene (5 bases). V gave up 7 bases and J gave up 2 bases, with 11 bases separating them. From germline, CDR1 is SQVTM and CDR2 ANQGSEA. The CDR3 sequence is 13 residues long. The CDR3 here is CSAGGPTNEKLFF. The CDR3 bases are TGCAGCGCCGGGGGACCTACTAATGAAAAACTGTTTTTT.

This clonotype was seen more than once but under ten times. This chain connects TRBV20-1 to TRBJ1-3; the D gene is possibly TRBD1 (5 bases). CDR3 length: 12 residues. Germline CDR1 is DFQATT and CDR2 is SNEGSKA (reference sequence). V lost 4 bases, J lost 4 bases, and 8 bases lay in between. CDR3: CSATGPGNTIYF. CDR3 bases: TGCAGTGCTACAGGGCCAGGAAACACCATATATTTT.

This clonotype appeared a few times. A read error may produce the germline difference seen at one junction end. V gene TRBV6-5 combines with J gene TRBJ2-1, with D uncertain. CDR3 length equals 14 residues. CDR1 and CDR2 (germline): MNHEY, SVGAGI. CDR3 sequence: CASSFRPVNNGQFF. CDR3 bases: TGTGCCAGCAGTTTCCGACCCGTCAACAATGGGCAGTTCTTC.

Only a few counts were recorded for this clonotype. The V and J genes are TRBV15 and TRBJ2-1; weak D call: TRBD2 (5 bases). The CDR3 totals 16 residues. Germline V gene data show CDR1 as LNHNV and CDR2 as YYDKDF (reference sequence). Trimming took 4 bases from V and 0 from J, leaving 13 bases between them. CDR3 DNA sequence: TGTGCCACCAGCAAAACTGCTGGGAGCTCCTACAATGAGCAGTTCTTC. Protein product: CATSKTAGSSYNEQFF.

Only a few counts were recorded for this clonotype. This chain uses TRBV15 with TRBJ2-1; D is unclear. V was pared by 0 bases and J by 2 bases, with 8 bases between. The V gene's germline CDR1 is LNHNV and CDR2 YYDKDF (reference sequence). The CDR3 consists of 15 residues. DNA of the CDR3: TGTGCCACCAGCAGAGATCCTGGTCCCTACAATGAGCAGTTCTTC. It codes for CATSRDPGPYNEQFF.

In this sample, this clonotype turned up a few times. The chain has TRBV30 and TRBJ2-7; no clear D gene. V gave up 2 bases and J gave up 1 base, with 3 bases separating them. Germline V gene lookup returns CDR1 GTSNPN and CDR2 SVGIG (reference sequence). The CDR3 sequence is 11 residues long. CDR3 nucleotides: TGTGCCTGGAGTCTATCCTACGAGCAGTACTTC. It is translated as CAWSLSYEQYF.

This clonotype was seen a handful of times. This chain joins TRBV29-1 and TRBJ1-1, with D possibly matching TRBD1 (5 bases). The ends were cut back, 6 bases at V and 0 bases at J, with 11 bases in the middle. CDR3 size: 13 residues. Germline loops: CDR1 SQVTM, CDR2 ANQGSEA. CDR3 sequence reads: CSVGGGVNTEAFF. CDR3 DNA sequence: TGCAGCGTCGGGGGGGGAGTGAACACTGAAGCTTTCTTT. Variable domain in full (rest from reference TRBV29-1 and TRBJ1-1): SAVISQKPSRDICQRGTSLTIQCQVDSQVTMMFWYRQQPGQSLTLIATANQGSEATYESGFVIDKFPISRPNLTFSTLTVSNMSPEDSSIYLCSVGGGVNTEAFFGQGTRLTVV.

The chain recombines TRBV20-1 with TRBJ2-3, with a tentative D call TRBD1 (6 bases). Germline V gene lookup returns CDR1 DFQATT and CDR2 SNEGSKA (reference sequence). Trimming pared 1 base from V and 1 base from J, leaving 9 bases between. The CDR3 is 14 residues long. The CDR3: CSARVGAGTDTQYF. In nucleotides, the CDR3 is TGCAGTGCTAGAGTGGGGGCTGGCACAGATACGCAGTATTTT.

Notes on this clonotype: This may come from a read error, since a much larger clone is one base off. The chain combines TRBV7-2 with TRBJ1-5; tentative D call: TRBD1 (5 bases). CDR3 length equals 13 residues. Trimming stripped 4 bases from V and 9 bases from J, with 13 bases between. Germline V CDR1 and CDR2: SGHTA, FQGNSA. The DNA for the CDR3 is TGTGCCAGCAGCTCGCAACAGGATCGGCCCCAGCATTTT. Translated, it gives CASSSQQDRPQHF. Variable domain in full (rest from reference TRBV7-2 and TRBJ1-5): GAGVSQSPSNKVTEKGKDVELRCDPISGHTALYWYRQSLGQGLEFLIYFQGNSAPDKSGLPSDRFSAERTGGSVSTLTIQRTQQEDSAVYLCASSSQQDRPQHFGDGTRLSIL.

This clonotype was picked up many times. The CDR3 protein is CASSEFQGSNTGELFF. In nucleotides, the CDR3 is TGTGCCAGCAGTGAATTTCAGGGATCGAACACCGGGGAGCTGTTTTTT. The chain carries TRBV6-1 and TRBJ2-2; D may be TRBD1 (5 bases). V was trimmed by 2 bases and J by 0 bases, leaving 10 bases between them. Germline CDR1 and CDR2: MNHNS and SASEGT. The CDR3 covers 16 residues.

V usage is TRBV29-1 and J usage is TRBJ1-3; no definite D call. Germline values: CDR1 SQVTM, CDR2 ANQGSEA. The CDR3 sequence is 14 residues long. V dropped 1 base and J dropped 0 bases, with 7 bases sitting between them. CDR3 loop: CSVEGGSSGNTIYF. Written as DNA, the CDR3 is TGCAGCGTTGAAGGAGGCTCCTCTGGAAACACCATATATTTT. The entire variable domain, with the rest obtained from reference TRBV29-1 and TRBJ1-3, is as follows: SAVISQKPSRDICQRGTSLTIQCQVDSQVTMMFWYRQQPGQSLTLIATANQGSEATYESGFVIDKFPISRPNLTFSTLTVSNMSPEDSSIYLCSVEGGSSGNTIYFGEGSWLTVV.

This clonotype was observed a handful of times. This chain connects TRBV20-1 to TRBJ2-7; tentative D call: TRBD2 (5 bases). Germline CDR1 DFQATT, CDR2 SNEGSKA (reference sequence). V was pared by 6 bases and J by 7 bases, with 28 bases between. The CDR3 has 16 residues. In DNA, the CDR3 is TGCAGTGCCCGCGGACCCGGATCGGCCGTTGCGGGTGAGCAGTACTTC. It encodes CSARGPGSAVAGEQYF.

This clonotype occurred once. J is TRBJ2-5 and V is TRBV15; tentatively, D is TRBD1 (6 bases). Germline CDR1 and CDR2: LNHNV and YYDKDF (reference sequence). The germline V and J ends were trimmed by 4 bases and 4 bases, with 10 bases remaining between them. This CDR3 has 13 residues. The CDR3 sequence is CATSNNRVETQYF. DNA for the CDR3: TGTGCCACCAGCAATAACAGGGTAGAGACCCAGTACTTC. The full variable domain, with the rest looked up from reference TRBV15 and TRBJ2-5, is DAMVIQNPRYQVTQFGKPVTLSCSQTLNHNVMYWYQQKSSQAPKLLFHYYDKDFNNEADTPDNFQSRRPNTSFCFLDIRSPGLGDTAMYLCATSNNRVETQYFGPGTRLLVL.

The rearrangement links TRBV12-3 or TRBV12-4 to TRBJ2-5; TRBD2 might be the D (5 bases). This CDR3 region has 12 residues. Trimming pared 6 bases from V and 4 bases from J, leaving 9 bases between. DNA for the CDR3: TGTGCCAGCAGCAGCGCGGGAGAGACCCAGTACTTC. Residues: CASSSAGETQYF.

This clonotype was detected many times. J is TRBJ2-1 and V is TRBV7-9; D remains unclear. The V and J ends lost 4 bases and 6 bases respectively, with 7 bases between them. CDR3 length: 12 amino acids. Germline V lookup: CDR1 SEHNR, CDR2 FQNEAQ (reference sequence). This CDR3 is CASSYGTNEQFF. In DNA form, the CDR3 reads TGTGCCAGCAGCTACGGTACCAATGAGCAGTTCTTC.

This clonotype was detected a few times. The V gene is TRBV2, the J gene TRBJ2-1; 10 nucleotides align to TRBD2. The ends lost 1 base at V and 8 bases at J; junction bases unmatched: 5. The CDR3 length is 15 residues. Per the germline V gene, CDR1 is SNHLY and CDR2 is FYNNEI. CDR3 sequence reads: CASSEDLAGAYEQFF. The CDR3 region has the DNA TGTGCCAGCAGTGAAGATCTAGCGGGAGCTTATGAGCAGTTCTTC. The full variable domain, in which reference TRBV2 and TRBJ2-1 provide the parts outside the CDR3, is EPEVTQTPSHQVTQMGQEVILRCVPISNHLYFYWYRQILGQKVEFLVSFYNNEISEKSEIFDDQFSVERPDGSNFTLKIRSTKLEDSAMYFCASSEDLAGAYEQFFGPGTRLTVL.

This clonotype was detected only a few times. The chain employs TRBV29-1 and TRBJ1-2; D remains unclear. Per the germline V gene, CDR1 is SQVTM and CDR2 is ANQGSEA. V gave up 4 bases and J gave up 0 bases, with 6 bases separating them. The CDR3 totals 12 residues. Here the CDR3 reads CSVGQTNYGYTF. The DNA for the CDR3 is TGCAGCGTTGGCCAGACTAACTATGGCTACACCTTC. The variable domain in full, completed from reference TRBV29-1 and TRBJ1-2, reads SAVISQKPSRDICQRGTSLTIQCQVDSQVTMMFWYRQQPGQSLTLIATANQGSEATYESGFVIDKFPISRPNLTFSTLTVSNMSPEDSSIYLCSVGQTNYGYTFGSGTRLTVV.

V usage is TRBV15 and J usage is TRBJ1-1, with D unclear. The CDR3 runs to 11 residues. Germline V CDR1 and CDR2: LNHNV, YYDKDF (reference sequence). V shed 5 bases and J shed 3 bases, with 4 bases lying between them. As DNA, the CDR3 is TGTGCCACCAGCGGGTACACTGAAGCTTTCTTT. Protein: CATSGYTEAFF.

This clonotype came up many times. The chain employs TRBV6-2 or TRBV6-3 and TRBJ2-1; 8 positions match TRBD2. Unmatched junction bases numbered 8, after V lost 3 bases and J lost 13 bases. The germline V gene has CDR1 MNHEY and CDR2 SVGEGT. The CDR3 is 13 amino acids. The CDR3 sequence is CASSYESGRRQFF. Here the CDR3 DNA reads TGTGCCAGCAGTTATGAAAGCGGGAGACGACAGTTCTTC.

In this sample, this clonotype turned up a few times. This rearrangement joins TRBV5-1 to TRBJ2-2; D gene ambiguous. Per the germline V gene, CDR1 is SGHRS and CDR2 is YFSETQ. This CDR3 is built from 13 residues. Between the trimmed V and J ends, which lost 2 bases and 8 bases, there was a span of 10 bases. The chain's CDR3 is CASSFFPEGELFF. The CDR3 coding sequence is TGCGCCAGCAGCTTTTTCCCTGAGGGGGAGCTGTTTTTT.